This T cell receptor beta chain comes out of a study of cytomegalovirus exposure and HLA in healthy donors. General observations from the study: Sequences of the TCR beta chain were said to predict the HLA-A and HLA-B alleles of most subjects accurately. Later on, an analysis tied 18,000 or so TCR beta sequences to HLA alleles at 0.05 false discovery rate. A later look showed TCR association rates differing by HLA locus, highest for DRB1 and lowest for HLA-C.

The J segment lost 3 bases and the V segment lost 4 bases, leaving 5 bases of the junction unmatched. The CDR3 covers 14 residues. Germline V CDR1 and CDR2: SGDLS, YYNGEE. As to this clone: Its specificity is unknown.

Amplification used 60 Vbeta primers and 13 Jbeta primers. In the original processing: The count from a later analysis was about 80 million unique TCR beta chains, roughly 11 million of them shared. The assay was immunoSEQ multiplex PCR, and TCRdb's table has in-frame clones only and misses some. V, J and clone size are those of that table, while D and trimming were read from the DNA. The table records 200,000 to 250,000 clones, approximately 87% of them present only once. The sequence was collected from a human donor in good health. The chain combines TRBV9 with TRBJ2-3; TRBD1 matches at 7 bases. The specimen sequenced was PBMCs. The CDR3 DNA sequence: TGTGCCAGCAGCCGACAGGGTTTAACAGATACGCAGTATTTT. Translating it yields CASSRQGLTDTQYF.